The 32 T cell receptor beta chains below all came from one sample that was sequenced in a study of T cell changes during pregnancy in multiple sclerosis (dated by TCRdb to about 2019). Library preparation used the immunoSEQ multiplex PCR assay. TCRdb retrieved this table from immuneACCESS and kept in-frame rearrangements only. Not all clones are present; in checked studies, unresolved V genes account for under half, and no reason is known for the remainder. For this sample the table gives 40,000 to 55,000 clones, of which 80% to 95% were detected only once. Of the sample, 0.61% is held by the ten largest clones. Sequenced here: CD4+ T cells from peripheral blood mononuclear cells, sampled after pregnancy. All receptors come from a female donor in good health, enrolled as a control in a pregnancy study.

The genes are TRBV6-5 and TRBJ2-5; 9 bases line up with TRBD1. The CDR3 runs 14 residues. Germline CDR1 is MNHEY and CDR2 is SVGAGI. The J segment lost 3 bases and the V segment lost 11 bases, leaving 10 bases of the junction unmatched. CDR3 sequence reads: CAVHQRTGEETQYF. Here the CDR3 DNA reads TGTGCCGTACACCAGAGGACAGGGGAAGAGACCCAGTACTTC.

The chain employs TRBV28 and TRBJ1-4, with D unresolved. With 5 bases removed from V and 4 bases from J, the gap between germline ends came to 14 bases. Germline V CDR1 and CDR2: MDHEN, SYDVKM. CDR3 size: 15 residues. CDR3 loop: CASSLTGWSNEKLFF. CDR3 in DNA: TGTGCCAGCAGTCTCACCGGCTGGAGTAATGAAAAACTGTTTTTT.

The V call is TRBV19, the J call TRBJ2-2; 10 bases map to TRBD2. V dropped 4 bases and J dropped 4; count of bases not matched to a gene: 12. This CDR3 is 18 amino acids long. Germline V CDR1 and CDR2: LNHDA, SQIVND (reference sequence). The CDR3 DNA reads TGTGCCAGTAGTAGCCGAGGCAGCGGGAGGGCCCGCACCGGGGAGCTGTTTTTT. Protein product: CASSSRGSGRARTGELFF.

The chain has TRBV5-1 and TRBJ2-6; D gene ambiguous. The germline V gene encodes CDR1 SGHRS and CDR2 YFSETQ. V was cut by 3 bases and J by 0 bases, with 7 bases left in between. The CDR3 extends over 15 amino acids. CDR3 in DNA: TGCGCCAGCAGCTCCCCGTCCTCTGGGGCCAACGTCCTGACTTTC. It yields the protein CASSSPSSGANVLTF.

V usage is TRBV6-6 and J usage is TRBJ2-6; TRBD1 aligns across 7 bases. CDR1 MNHNY and CDR2 SVGAGI come from the germline V gene (reference sequence). Trimming cost V 10 bases and J 15 bases; bases outside gene matches: 18. CDR3 size: 14 residues. This chain's CDR3 is CATTIQGLTVDLTF. CDR3 bases: TGTGCCACGACCATACAGGGGCTAACCGTTGACCTGACTTTC.

The J gene is TRBJ1-2, the V gene TRBV6-1; D remains ambiguous. CDR1 MNHNS and CDR2 SASEGT come from the germline V gene. The CDR3 length is 12 residues. Trimming cost V 6 bases and J 8 bases, with 13 bases left between them. Here the CDR3 reads CASRPGVRGYTF. CDR3 nucleotide sequence: TGTGCCAGCAGGCCCGGGGTTAGGGGCTACACCTTC.

The chain carries TRBV27 and TRBJ2-5, with TRBD2 matching over 8 bases. Germline lookup yields CDR1 MNHEY and CDR2 SMNVEV (reference sequence). The CDR3 consists of 16 residues. V gave up 3 bases and J gave up 2 bases; unmatched junction bases: 8. CDR3 nucleotides: TGTGCCAGCAGTTTTAGGCTAGCGGGTCGACAAGAGACCCAGTACTTC. Translation: CASSFRLAGRQETQYF.

This clone was recorded a few times. The chain has TRBV28 and TRBJ1-5, with 7 positions matching TRBD1. V lost 10 bases to trimming and J lost 7 bases; unmatched junction nucleotides: 10. Looked up from germline, CDR1 is MDHEN and CDR2 is SYDVKM. The CDR3 loop spans 13 amino acids. The DNA of the CDR3 is TGTGCCACCAGACAGGGTATAGTCCAGCCCCAGCATTTT. Its protein product is CATRQGIVQPQHF.

The chain has TRBV7-2 and TRBJ2-3; 8 positions match TRBD2. Germline trimming cut 0 bases from V and 2 bases from J; bases unmatched to any gene: 1. The CDR3 is made up of 15 amino acids. The V gene's germline CDR1 is SGHTA and CDR2 FQGNSA. The CDR3 region is CASSLAAGATDTQYF. For the CDR3, the DNA is TGTGCCAGCAGCTTAGCAGCGGGAGCCACAGATACGCAGTATTTT.

The chain uses TRBV28 and TRBJ1-5; 9 bases are shared with TRBD1. The CDR3 covers 16 residues. V shed 7 bases and J 3 bases; nucleotides not matched to a gene: 10. CDR1 and CDR2 from the germline V gene are MDHEN and SYDVKM. The CDR3 loop is CASTTSDRGTNQPQHF. The CDR3 nucleotides are TGTGCCAGCACCACCTCGGACAGGGGAACCAATCAGCCCCAGCATTTT.

V usage is TRBV27 and J usage is TRBJ1-3; D not resolved. Trimming cost V 4 bases and J 0 bases, with 7 bases left between them. This CDR3 comprises 14 residues. CDR1 MNHEY and CDR2 SMNVEV come from the germline V gene (reference sequence). In nucleotides, the CDR3 is TGTGCCAGCAGTTGGCGGATCTCTGGAAACACCATATATTTT. It yields the protein CASSWRISGNTIYF.

The chain joins TRBV29-1 to TRBJ2-5; a weak D match, TRBD2 (5 bases). The CDR3 loop spans 14 amino acids. The germline V gene encodes CDR1 SQVTM and CDR2 ANQGSEA. The ends were cut back, 4 bases at V and 2 bases at J, with 14 bases in the middle. In DNA, the CDR3 is TGCAGCGTTGCCTACGGGGTGCTGCAAGAGACCCAGTACTTC. Protein: CSVAYGVLQETQYF.

The chain employs TRBV2 and TRBJ1-5; D is undetermined. The CDR3 runs to 13 residues. Between the trimmed V and J ends, which lost 4 bases and 6 bases, there was a span of 10 bases. Per the germline V gene, CDR1 is SNHLY and CDR2 is FYNNEI. CDR3 loop: CASSVEISQPQHF. CDR3 DNA sequence: TGTGCCAGCAGTGTTGAGATAAGTCAGCCCCAGCATTTT. The complete variable domain, with remaining parts taken from reference TRBV2 and TRBJ1-5, reads EPEVTQTPSHQVTQMGQEVILRCVPISNHLYFYWYRQILGQKVEFLVSFYNNEISEKSEIFDDQFSVERPDGSNFTLKIRSTKLEDSAMYFCASSVEISQPQHFGDGTRLSIL.

The chain links TRBV30 to TRBJ1-1; a weak D match, TRBD1 (5 bases). This CDR3 is 15 amino acids long. Deletions cut 0 bases from V and 0 bases from J, with 11 bases between. Looked up from germline, CDR1 is GTSNPN and CDR2 is SVGIG (reference sequence). CDR3 amino acids: CAWSVGLWVNTEAFF. For the CDR3, the DNA is TGTGCCTGGAGTGTGGGGCTTTGGGTGAACACTGAAGCTTTCTTT.

The chain uses TRBV6-1 and TRBJ2-3; perhaps TRBD2 as D (6 bases). Trimming removed 8 bases at V and 0 bases at J, with 12 bases between. CDR3 length equals 14 residues. Germline values: CDR1 MNHNS, CDR2 SASEGT. CDR3 coding DNA: TGTGCCAGCCGGCGGGACCCTAGCACAGATACGCAGTATTTT. Its protein is CASRRDPSTDTQYF.

The chain is built from TRBV6-5 and TRBJ1-2; D ambiguous. Germline V gene lookup returns CDR1 MNHEY and CDR2 SVGAGI. V dropped 0 bases and J dropped 6 bases, with 17 bases sitting between them. CDR3 length equals 16 residues. The DNA of the CDR3 is TGTGCCAGCAGTTACTCCCCTCAGCGGCTAGTGAATGGCTACACCTTC. This gives the protein CASSYSPQRLVNGYTF.

This clone was observed once. The J gene is TRBJ2-5, the V gene TRBV25-1, with 11 positions matching TRBD2. The V and J ends lost 6 bases and 2 bases, in that order; junction bases with no gene match: 8. This CDR3 is built from 16 residues. CDR1 is MGHDK and CDR2 is SYGVNS in the germline V gene. CDR3 residues: CASRAISGGEQETQYF. CDR3 DNA sequence: TGTGCCAGCAGGGCTATTAGCGGGGGGGAACAAGAGACCCAGTACTTC.

This chain uses TRBV4-1 with TRBJ1-1; 7 bases line up with TRBD1. The CDR3 totals 16 residues. CDR1 is MGHRA and CDR2 is YSYEKL in the germline V gene. V lost 1 base to trimming and J lost 5 bases; unmatched junction nucleotides: 10. The CDR3 here is CASSQGQFTGVTEAFF. CDR3 nucleotides: TGCGCCAGCAGCCAAGGTCAATTCACAGGGGTTACTGAAGCTTTCTTT.

The V gene is TRBV27, the J gene TRBJ1-2; 7 bases line up with TRBD1. V lost 5 bases, J lost 5 bases, and 11 bases stayed unmatched. CDR3 length: 15 amino acids. Germline CDR1 is MNHEY and CDR2 is SMNVEV (reference sequence). The CDR3 sequence is CASSRSTGRVYGYTF. DNA for the CDR3: TGTGCCAGCAGTAGGTCGACAGGGCGGGTATATGGCTACACCTTC.

This chain uses TRBV29-1 with TRBJ1-2, with D tentatively TRBD1 (6 bases). CDR3 length equals 13 residues. V shed 3 bases and J shed 4 bases, with 12 bases lying between them. The V gene's germline CDR1 is SQVTM and CDR2 ANQGSEA. In DNA form, the CDR3 reads TGCAGCGTTGATTTGACAGGCGGCTATGGCTACACCTTC. This codes for CSVDLTGGYGYTF.

The V call is TRBV18, the J call TRBJ1-3; 7 bases are shared with TRBD1. This CDR3 has 13 residues. After removal of 8 bases from V and 8 bases from J, the junction contained 9 bases not matched to a gene. Per germline, CDR1 KGHSH and CDR2 LQKENI. The CDR3 DNA reads TGTGCCAGCCGACGAGGGGGCCAGGACACCATATATTTT. The encoded protein is CASRRGGQDTIYF.

This clone was detected once. This chain uses TRBV7-8 with TRBJ2-5; weak D call: TRBD2 (6 bases). The V gene's germline CDR1 is SGHVS and CDR2 FQNEAQ. The V gene lost 2 bases and the J gene lost 4 bases, with 17 bases spanning the gap. This CDR3 spans 16 amino acids. The CDR3 loop reads CASSLFVDLRGETQYF. The CDR3 coding sequence is TGTGCCAGCAGCTTATTCGTAGACTTGCGGGGAGAGACCCAGTACTTC.

The rearrangement links TRBV5-1 to TRBJ1-4; 8 bases are a match to TRBD1. The V gene end was trimmed by 3 bases and the J gene end by 7 bases; junction bases not matched to a gene: 8. Germline CDR1 and CDR2: SGHRS and YFSETQ. The CDR3 is made up of 15 amino acids. The CDR3 spells CASSWRQGIGEKLFF. The CDR3 DNA sequence: TGCGCCAGCAGCTGGCGACAGGGGATAGGTGAAAAACTGTTTTTT. Complete variable domain (other parts from reference TRBV5-1 and TRBJ1-4): KAGVTQTPRYLIKTRGQQVTLSCSPISGHRSVSWYQQTPGQGLQFLFEYFSETQRNKGNFPGRFSGRQFSNSRSEMNVSTLELGDSALYLCASSWRQGIGEKLFFGSGTQLSVL.

The gene calls are TRBV5-8 and TRBJ1-5, with 9 bases fitting TRBD1. CDR3 length: 14 amino acids. The J segment lost 5 bases and the V segment lost 0 bases, leaving 0 bases of the junction unmatched. Germline V gene sequence: CDR1 SGHTS, CDR2 YDEGEE. CDR3 amino acids: CASSLGQGDQPQHF. DNA of the CDR3: TGTGCCAGCAGCTTGGGACAGGGGGATCAGCCCCAGCATTTT.

The chain links TRBV28 to TRBJ1-2; 7 positions agree with TRBD1. The CDR3 runs 14 residues. With V trimmed by 2 bases and J by 4 bases, 4 bases remained unmatched. Germline V gives CDR1 MDHEN, CDR2 SYDVKM. CDR3 region: CASSLPGQTYGYTF. In nucleotides, the CDR3 is TGTGCCAGCAGTTTACCGGGACAGACCTATGGCTACACCTTC.

The CDR3 region is CSATGSTYEQYF. CDR3 coding DNA: TGCAGCGCCACCGGGTCCACCTACGAGCAGTACTTC. J is TRBJ2-7 and V is TRBV29-1; no clear D gene. The germline V gene has CDR1 SQVTM and CDR2 ANQGSEA. Trimming left V 7 bases short and J 2 bases short, with 12 bases between. The CDR3 loop spans 12 amino acids.

In this sample, this clone turned up a few times. The chain joins TRBV29-1 to TRBJ2-1; 8 bases align to TRBD2. V lost 4 bases and J lost 8; bases outside the gene matches: 13. The CDR3 consists of 15 residues. Germline V lookup: CDR1 SQVTM, CDR2 ANQGSEA. As DNA, the CDR3 is TGCAGCGTTGCGGGCTCCGGGACTAGTGGGGATGAGCAGTTCTTC. It translates to CSVAGSGTSGDEQFF.

The J gene is TRBJ2-6, the V gene TRBV5-1; D unclear. Germline CDR1 reads SGHRS; CDR2 reads YFSETQ. The CDR3 extends over 15 amino acids. V was shortened by 0 bases and J by 2 bases, with 6 bases between the two germline ends. The DNA of the CDR3 is TGCGCCAGCAGCTTGGGTTCCACTGGGGCCAACGTCCTGACTTTC. Its protein is CASSLGSTGANVLTF.

The V and J genes are TRBV10-1 and TRBJ1-6, with 11 bases that match TRBD1. The V gene end was trimmed by 10 bases and the J gene end by 4 bases; junction bases not matched to a gene: 9. The CDR3 extends over 16 amino acids. Per the germline V gene, CDR1 is WNHNN and CDR2 is SYGVQD (reference sequence). For the CDR3, the DNA is TGCGCCACCGGGGGACAGGGGGACACATATAATTCACCCCTCCACTTT. Encoded protein: CATGGQGDTYNSPLHF.

This chain connects TRBV19 to TRBJ2-1, with unresolved D. The CDR3 totals 14 residues. Between the trimmed V and J ends, which lost 7 bases and 0 bases, there was a span of 10 bases. The germline V gene has CDR1 LNHDA and CDR2 SQIVND (reference sequence). This CDR3 is CASKKMSSYNEQFF. CDR3 nucleotides: TGTGCCAGTAAAAAGATGAGCTCCTACAATGAGCAGTTCTTC.

V gene TRBV2 combines with J gene TRBJ2-2; a weak D match, TRBD1 (5 bases). V was cut by 1 base and J by 8 bases, with 17 bases left in between. The CDR3 length is 16 residues. The germline CDR1 and CDR2 sequences are SNHLY and FYNNEI. CDR3 loop: CASSEERVGQGGELFF. CDR3 DNA sequence: TGTGCCAGCAGTGAAGAACGGGTTGGGCAGGGAGGGGAGCTGTTTTTT.

This chain links TRBV6-6 with TRBJ2-2, with D unresolved. Germline V CDR1 and CDR2: MNHNY, SVGAGI (reference sequence). This CDR3 has 11 residues. The V end was cut by 4 bases, the J end by 10 bases, with 7 bases between. CDR3 DNA: TGTGCCAGCAGTTCTACTTTGGAGCTGTTTTTT. It translates to CASSSTLELFF.